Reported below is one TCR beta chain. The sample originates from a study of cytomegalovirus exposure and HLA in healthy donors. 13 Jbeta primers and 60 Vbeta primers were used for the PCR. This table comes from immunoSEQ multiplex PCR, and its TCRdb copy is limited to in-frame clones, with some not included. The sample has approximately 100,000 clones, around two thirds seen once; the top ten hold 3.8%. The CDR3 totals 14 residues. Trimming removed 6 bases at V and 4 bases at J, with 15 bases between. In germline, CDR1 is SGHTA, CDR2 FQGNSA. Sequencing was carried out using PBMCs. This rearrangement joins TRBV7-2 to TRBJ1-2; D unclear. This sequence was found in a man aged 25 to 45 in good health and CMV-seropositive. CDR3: CASREGGRSYGYTF. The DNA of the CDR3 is TGTGCCAGCAGGGAGGGAGGGAGAAGCTATGGCTACACCTTC.